A selection of T cell receptor beta chains follows, all from one sample in a study of shared clonotypes between healthy human individuals. Sequencing used immunoSEQ multiplex PCR; TCRdb keeps in-frame clones, though not all of them. The sample lists 1.5 million to 1.9 million clones; roughly 98% were seen once. Sequencing was performed on naive CD4+ T cells sorted from blood. The receptors come from a man aged 25 to 40 in good health. Each CDR3 is given with its conserved first and last residue. D genes are given only for firm matches. The listing skips clone size in some rows; elsewhere it reads once, few, many or a size class.

size: NA
V: TRBV19
J: TRBJ1-3
D: NA
DNA: TGTGCCAGTAGTATAGACCGGACGCGTGGAAACACCATATATTTT
CDR3: CASSIDRTRGNTIYF

size: NA
V: TRBV28
J: TRBJ2-2
D: TRBD2
DNA: TGTGCCAGCAGTCTCACACTAGCGGCGAACACCGGGGAGCTGTTTTTT
CDR3: CASSLTLAANTGELFF

size: NA
V: TRBV7-2
J: TRBJ1-5
D: TRBD1
DNA: TGTGCCAGCAGCTTAGGGGACAGGGAGCATGACCAGCATTTT
CDR3: CASSLGDREHDQHF

size: NA
V: TRBV7-8
J: TRBJ2-5
D: TRBD1
DNA: TGTGCCAGCAACCCAGGCGGTGGACAGGGCCAAGAGACCCAGTACTTC
CDR3: CASNPGGGQGQETQYF

size: NA
V: TRBV9
J: TRBJ1-5
D: NA
DNA: TGTGCCAGCAGCGTAGGGTGGGGCAATCAGCCCCAGCATTTT
CDR3: CASSVGWGNQPQHF

size: NA
V: TRBV9
J: TRBJ2-1
D: NA
DNA: TGTGCCAGCAGCGTAGGGGTGGGTTGGTACAATGAGCAGTTCTTC
CDR3: CASSVGVGWYNEQFF

size: once
V: TRBV13
J: TRBJ1-4
D: TRBD1
DNA: TGTGCCAGCAGCTCTCGGGACAGGGGGTTCACTAATGAAAAACTGTTTTTT
CDR3: CASSSRDRGFTNEKLFF

size: NA
V: TRBV2
J: TRBJ1-1
D: NA
DNA: TGTGCCAGCAGTGAATCGCTGGCTGAAGCTTTCTTT
CDR3: CASSESLAEAFF

size: NA
V: TRBV5-6
J: TRBJ1-4
D: NA
DNA: TGTGCCAGCATCAAGATTGGAGGGAATGAAAAACTGTTTTTT
CDR3: CASIKIGGNEKLFF

size: NA
V: TRBV27
J: TRBJ2-5
D: TRBD1
DNA: TGTGCCAGCAGTTCCCCAAGCCGGGACAGGGAGCAGACCCAGTACTTC
CDR3: CASSSPSRDREQTQYF

size: NA
V: TRBV7-9
J: TRBJ1-1
D: NA
DNA: TGTGCCAGCAGCTTCGGGCAGGGCGGGATCACTGAAGCTTTCTTT
CDR3: CASSFGQGGITEAFF

size: NA
V: TRBV6-1
J: TRBJ1-2
D: TRBD1
DNA: TGTGCCAGCAGTGAAGCGTCAATGGGACAGGGGGCGATAAGAAACTATGGCTACACCTTC
CDR3: CASSEASMGQGAIRNYGYTF

size: NA
V: TRBV29-1
J: TRBJ2-7
D: TRBD2
DNA: TGCAGCGGGGCCTTGTTTTCGGGAGGACTGTACGAGCAGTACTTC
CDR3: CSGALFSGGLYEQYF

size: NA
V: TRBV5-4
J: TRBJ1-1
D: NA
DNA: TGTGCCAGCAGCTTGGACAGGTCAGGCTTAGAAGCTTTCTTT
CDR3: CASSLDRSGLEAFF

size: NA
V: TRBV28
J: TRBJ2-1
D: NA
DNA: TGTGCCAGCAGTCCTACCGGGGTTTACAATGAGCAGTTCTTC
CDR3: CASSPTGVYNEQFF

size: NA
V: TRBV4-3
J: TRBJ1-3
D: NA
DNA: TGCGCCAGCAGCCAGAGTCCAGGGTCGTACACCATATATTTT
CDR3: CASSQSPGSYTIYF

size: NA
V: TRBV9
J: TRBJ2-5
D: NA
DNA: TGTGCCAGCAGCGTCGACTCGGAATTCCAAGAGACCCAGTACTTC
CDR3: CASSVDSEFQETQYF

size: NA
V: TRBV19
J: TRBJ2-7
D: TRBD1
DNA: TGTGCCAGTAGTATTCCAGGGGGAGACGAGCAGTACTTC
CDR3: CASSIPGGDEQYF

size: NA
V: TRBV11-1
J: TRBJ2-7
D: NA
DNA: TGTGCCAGCGGGGGGAACCCCCCCGAAGCCTCAATCTACGAGCAGTACTTC
CDR3: CASGGNPPEASIYEQYF

size: NA
V: TRBV7-2
J: TRBJ2-2
D: NA
DNA: TGTGCCAGCAGCCCCCCCGCGCGGGGAAGTTACACCGGGGAGCTGTTTTTT
CDR3: CASSPPARGSYTGELFF

size: once
V: TRBV18
J: TRBJ2-2
D: TRBD1
DNA: TGTGCCAGCTCACCACCGACGGGACAGGGGAAAACCGGGGAGCTGTTTTTT
CDR3: CASSPPTGQGKTGELFF

size: NA
V: TRBV21-1
J: TRBJ2-7
D: NA
DNA: TGTGCCAGCATCGGACAGGGGATTCTCTACGAGCAGTACTTC
CDR3: CASIGQGILYEQYF

size: NA
V: TRBV4-3
J: TRBJ1-1
D: NA
DNA: TGCGCCAGCAGCCAAGATATAAGGTTGGGGGAAGCTTTCTTT
CDR3: CASSQDIRLGEAFF

size: NA
V: TRBV5-4
J: TRBJ2-1
D: NA
DNA: TGTGCCAGCAGCCCGGGACTTTACAATGAGCAGTTCTTC
CDR3: CASSPGLYNEQFF

size: NA
V: TRBV27
J: TRBJ2-5
D: NA
DNA: TGTGCCAGCAGTCCTCCTAAGGGGGCCCAGTACTTC
CDR3: CASSPPKGAQYF

size: NA
V: TRBV5-1
J: TRBJ2-2
D: NA
DNA: TGCGCCAGCAGCTTGGACCACTCCAACACCGGGGAGCTGTTTTTT
CDR3: CASSLDHSNTGELFF

size: NA
V: TRBV30
J: TRBJ1-2
D: NA
DNA: TGTGCCTGGAGTCACGGGGGGAAAGGCTACACCTTC
CDR3: CAWSHGGKGYTF

size: NA
V: TRBV19
J: TRBJ2-3
D: NA
DNA: TGTGCCACCAAGTGGGGCACAGATACGCAGTATTTT
CDR3: CATKWGTDTQYF